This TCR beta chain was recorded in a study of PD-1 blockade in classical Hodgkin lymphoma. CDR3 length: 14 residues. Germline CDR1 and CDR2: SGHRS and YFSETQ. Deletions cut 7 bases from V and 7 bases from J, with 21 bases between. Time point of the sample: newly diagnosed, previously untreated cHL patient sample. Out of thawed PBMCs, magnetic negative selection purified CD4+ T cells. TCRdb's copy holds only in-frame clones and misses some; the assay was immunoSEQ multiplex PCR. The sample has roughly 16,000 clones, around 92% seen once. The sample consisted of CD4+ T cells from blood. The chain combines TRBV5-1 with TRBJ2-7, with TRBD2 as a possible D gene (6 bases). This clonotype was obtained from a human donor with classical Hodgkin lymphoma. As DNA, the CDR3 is TGCGCCAGCGGGGTCGGAGGGGTGATAGGGGAGCAGTACTTC. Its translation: CASGVGGVIGEQYF.